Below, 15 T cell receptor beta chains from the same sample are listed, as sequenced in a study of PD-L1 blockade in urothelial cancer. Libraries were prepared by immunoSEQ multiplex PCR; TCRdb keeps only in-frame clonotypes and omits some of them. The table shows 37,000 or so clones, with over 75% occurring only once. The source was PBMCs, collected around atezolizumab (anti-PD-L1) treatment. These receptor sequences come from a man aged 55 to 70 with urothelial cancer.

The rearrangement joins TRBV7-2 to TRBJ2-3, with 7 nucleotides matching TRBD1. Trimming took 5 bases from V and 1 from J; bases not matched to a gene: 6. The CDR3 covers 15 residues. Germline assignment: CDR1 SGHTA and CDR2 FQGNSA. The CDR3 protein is CASSQYGTGTDTQYF. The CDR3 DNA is TGTGCCAGCAGCCAGTACGGGACAGGCACAGATACGCAGTATTTT.

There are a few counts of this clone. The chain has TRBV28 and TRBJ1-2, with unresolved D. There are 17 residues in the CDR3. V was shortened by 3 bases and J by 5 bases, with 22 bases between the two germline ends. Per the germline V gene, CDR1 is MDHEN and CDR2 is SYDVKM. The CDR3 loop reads CASSLGLSIGVGYGYTF. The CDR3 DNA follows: TGTGCCAGCAGTTTGGGATTAAGTATCGGGGTTGGGTATGGCTACACCTTC.

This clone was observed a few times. CDR3 sequence reads: CASSLREAGRDNEQFF. The DNA of the CDR3 is TGTGCCAGCAGTCTCCGGGAGGCGGGGAGGGACAATGAGCAGTTCTTC. The chain couples TRBV25-1 to TRBJ2-1; 7 bases match TRBD2. The CDR3 contains 16 residues. Germline lookup yields CDR1 MGHDK and CDR2 SYGVNS. V lost 5 bases and J lost 5; bases outside the gene matches: 12.

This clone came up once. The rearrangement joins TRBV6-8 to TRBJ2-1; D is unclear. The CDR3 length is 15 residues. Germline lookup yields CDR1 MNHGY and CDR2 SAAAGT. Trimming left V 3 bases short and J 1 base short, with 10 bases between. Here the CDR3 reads CASSYWAYSYNEQFF. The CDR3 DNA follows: TGTGCCAGCAGTTATTGGGCGTATTCCTACAATGAGCAGTTCTTC.

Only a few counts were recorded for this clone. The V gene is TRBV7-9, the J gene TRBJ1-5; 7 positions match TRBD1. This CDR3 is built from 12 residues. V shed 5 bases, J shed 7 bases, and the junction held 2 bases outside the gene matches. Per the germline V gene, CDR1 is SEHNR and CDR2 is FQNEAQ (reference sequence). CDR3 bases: TGTGCCAGCAGCCAGGACAGGCAGCCCCAGCATTTT. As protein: CASSQDRQPQHF.

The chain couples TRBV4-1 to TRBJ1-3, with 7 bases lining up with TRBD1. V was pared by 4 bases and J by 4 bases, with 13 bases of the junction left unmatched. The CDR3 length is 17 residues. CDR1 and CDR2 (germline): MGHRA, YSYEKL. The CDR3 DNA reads TGCGCCAGCAGCCGGAGGGACAGCCTCCGGGAAGGAAACACCATATATTTT. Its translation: CASSRRDSLREGNTIYF.

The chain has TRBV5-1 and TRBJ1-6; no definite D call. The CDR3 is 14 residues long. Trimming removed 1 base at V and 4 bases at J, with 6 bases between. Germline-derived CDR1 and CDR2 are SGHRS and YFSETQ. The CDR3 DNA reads TGCGCCAGCAGCTTGTTGGCATATAATTCACCCCTCCACTTT. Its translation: CASSLLAYNSPLHF.

CDR3 in amino acids: CASSSSMPGRGYTF. CDR3 nucleotides: TGTGCCAGCAGCTCCTCCATGCCAGGGCGTGGCTACACCTTC. The chain combines TRBV7-9 with TRBJ1-2; D is possibly TRBD1 (5 bases). Germline V gene data show CDR1 as SEHNR and CDR2 as FQNEAQ (reference sequence). This CDR3 is built from 14 residues. V dropped 4 bases and J dropped 7 bases, with 16 bases sitting between them.

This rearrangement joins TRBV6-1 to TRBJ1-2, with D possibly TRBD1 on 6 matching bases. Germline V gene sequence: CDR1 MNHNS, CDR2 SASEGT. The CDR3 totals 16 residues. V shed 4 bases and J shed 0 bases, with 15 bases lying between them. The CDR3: CASSAIYRDPNYGYTF. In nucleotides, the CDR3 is TGTGCCAGCAGTGCAATTTACAGGGACCCTAACTATGGCTACACCTTC.

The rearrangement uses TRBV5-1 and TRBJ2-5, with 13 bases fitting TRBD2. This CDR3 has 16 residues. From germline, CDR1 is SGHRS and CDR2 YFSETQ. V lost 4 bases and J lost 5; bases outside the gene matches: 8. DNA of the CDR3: TGCGCCAGCAGCGGAGGGACTAGCGGGGTGATGGAGACCCAGTACTTC. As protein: CASSGGTSGVMETQYF.

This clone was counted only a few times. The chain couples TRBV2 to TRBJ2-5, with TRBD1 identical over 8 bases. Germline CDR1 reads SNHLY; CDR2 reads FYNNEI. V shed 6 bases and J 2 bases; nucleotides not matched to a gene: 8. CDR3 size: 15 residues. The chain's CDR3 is CASRASRTGQETQYF. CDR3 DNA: TGTGCCAGCAGAGCGAGCCGGACAGGGCAAGAGACCCAGTACTTC.

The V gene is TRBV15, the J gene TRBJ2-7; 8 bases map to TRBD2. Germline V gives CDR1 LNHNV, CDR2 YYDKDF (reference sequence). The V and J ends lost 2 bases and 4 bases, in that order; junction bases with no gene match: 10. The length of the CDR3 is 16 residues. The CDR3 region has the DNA TGTGCCACCAGCAGATCCCGCCGGGGGGGTAGTTACGAGCAGTACTTC. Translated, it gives CATSRSRRGGSYEQYF.

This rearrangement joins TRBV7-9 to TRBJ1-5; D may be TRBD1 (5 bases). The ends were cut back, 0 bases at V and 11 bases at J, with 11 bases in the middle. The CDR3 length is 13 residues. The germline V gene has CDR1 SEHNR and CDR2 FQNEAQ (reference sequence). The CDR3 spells CASSLAPGGSQHF. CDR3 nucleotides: TGTGCCAGCAGCTTAGCTCCTGGGGGGTCCCAGCATTTT.

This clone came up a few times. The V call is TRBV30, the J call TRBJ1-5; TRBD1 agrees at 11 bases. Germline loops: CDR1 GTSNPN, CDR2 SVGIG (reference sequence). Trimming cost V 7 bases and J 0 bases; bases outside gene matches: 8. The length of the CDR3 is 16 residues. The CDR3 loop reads CAFGTGGRGSNQPQHF. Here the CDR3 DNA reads TGTGCCTTCGGGACAGGGGGAAGGGGTAGCAATCAGCCCCAGCATTTT.

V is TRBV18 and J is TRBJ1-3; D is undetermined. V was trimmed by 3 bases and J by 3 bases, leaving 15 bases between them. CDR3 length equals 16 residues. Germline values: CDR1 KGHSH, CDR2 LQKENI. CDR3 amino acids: CASSPESSVFGNTIYF. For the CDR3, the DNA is TGTGCCAGCTCACCTGAAAGCTCGGTCTTTGGAAACACCATATATTTT.